The 8 T cell receptor beta chains below come from one sample, sequenced in a study of cytomegalovirus exposure and HLA in healthy donors. The PCR ran on 60 Vbeta and 13 Jbeta primers. The data were produced by immunoSEQ multiplex PCR, yet TCRdb's version contains in-frame clones alone and is incomplete. The table has about 260,000 clones, 70% to 90% seen once; the top ten hold 1.5% to 2.5%. The sample taken for sequencing was PBMCs. The source is a woman aged 40 to 55 in good health and CMV-seropositive.

The V gene is TRBV30, the J gene TRBJ2-7; the D gene is possibly TRBD2 (6 bases). Germline CDR1 GTSNPN, CDR2 SVGIG (reference sequence). V lost 0 bases, J lost 1 base, and 16 bases lay in between. The CDR3 totals 16 residues. CDR3 region: CAWSVPKGGVSYEQYF. In DNA form, the CDR3 reads TGTGCCTGGAGTGTACCGAAGGGCGGGGTATCCTACGAGCAGTACTTC.

This clone has only one observation. V usage is TRBV7-9 and J usage is TRBJ2-7; TRBD1 is a possible D gene (6 bases). This CDR3 spans 14 amino acids. Germline V gene data show CDR1 as SEHNR and CDR2 as FQNEAQ (reference sequence). V lost 6 bases to trimming and J lost 2 bases, with 14 bases between them. CDR3 in amino acids: CASSPDWGPYEQYF. DNA of the CDR3: TGTGCCAGCAGTCCCGATTGGGGGCCCTACGAGCAGTACTTC.

The V gene is TRBV28, the J gene TRBJ1-5; a weak D match, TRBD1 (5 bases). In germline, CDR1 is MDHEN, CDR2 SYDVKM. The germline V and J ends were trimmed by 5 bases and 0 bases, with 11 bases remaining between them. The CDR3 loop spans 15 amino acids. The CDR3 coding sequence is TGTGCCAGCAGTCGGGACTTAAATAGCAATCAGCCCCAGCATTTT. This sequence encodes CASSRDLNSNQPQHF.

The chain couples TRBV4-2 to TRBJ1-4; 8 bases align to TRBD1. The CDR3 covers 16 residues. In germline, CDR1 is LGHNA, CDR2 YNFKEQ. The V and J ends lost 1 base and 2 bases, in that order; junction bases with no gene match: 3. The CDR3 region is CASSQVSGGTNEKLFF. Here the CDR3 DNA reads TGTGCCAGCAGCCAAGTCTCAGGGGGCACTAATGAAAAACTGTTTTTT.

This sequence joins TRBV6-1 and TRBJ1-3; tentatively, D is TRBD1 (6 bases). The V end was cut by 11 bases, the J end by 3 bases, with 17 bases between. In germline, CDR1 is MNHNS, CDR2 SASEGT. CDR3 length: 14 residues. The CDR3 DNA reads TGTGCCGCGCGTGGCGGGGGCTTTGGAAACACCATATATTTT. This encodes CAARGGGFGNTIYF.

The chain links TRBV29-1 to TRBJ1-2; D call uncertain. The CDR3 spans 12 residues. Trimming removed 3 bases from V and 1 base from J, with 6 bases in between. The germline CDR1 and CDR2 sequences are SQVTM and ANQGSEA. The DNA for the CDR3 is TGCAGCGTTGATCGGGGTAACTATGGCTACACCTTC. Amino acids: CSVDRGNYGYTF.

This chain connects TRBV5-6 to TRBJ2-4; D is uncertain. Germline V lookup: CDR1 SGHDT, CDR2 YYEEEE. The germline V and J ends were trimmed by 3 bases and 0 bases, with 10 bases remaining between them. The CDR3 is made up of 15 amino acids. Here the CDR3 DNA reads TGTGCCAGCAGCTCCCTCTCCTTAGCCAAAAACATTCAGTACTTC. Amino acids: CASSSLSLAKNIQYF.

The genes are TRBV27 and TRBJ2-7; D uncertain. Germline lookup yields CDR1 MNHEY and CDR2 SMNVEV (reference sequence). The CDR3 length is 13 residues. V was clipped by 8 bases and J by 3 bases, with 14 bases between them. CDR3 coding DNA: TGTGCCAGCCGACTGGCGGAGTACTACGAGCAGTACTTC. The encoded protein is CASRLAEYYEQYF.